This is a list of T cell receptor beta chains from one sample in a study of blood T cells in healthy people across ages. From the 5' RACE reads, TCRdb called clonotypes with MiXCR, one entry per CDR3 protein. The sample holds over a million distinct CDR3 sequences, less than 25% seen once. The sample was also linked to a second study, of T cells of mothers and their children.

Sequencing used blood. The receptors were gathered from a girl aged 2-10 years in good health. Each CDR3 is given with its conserved first and last residue. D genes are given only for firm matches. Not every row has a clone size; where given, it reads once, few, many or a size class.

v_gene	j_gene	abundance	d_gene	CDR3aa	CDR3nt
TRBV12-3/TRBV12-4	TRBJ2-1	NA	NA	CASLTSSYNEQFF	TGCGCCAGCTTAACAAGCTCCTACAATGAGCAGTTCTTC
TRBV15	TRBJ2-1	NA	TRBD2	CATSRERGVYNEQFF	TGTGCCACCAGCAGAGAACGGGGGGTATACAATGAGCAGTTCTTC
TRBV18	TRBJ2-5	NA	TRBD2	CASSTLGGGSKETQYF	TGTGCCAGCTCCACCCTCGGGGGAGGGTCCAAAGAGACCCAGTACTTC
TRBV27	TRBJ2-2	once	NA	CASSSSSVSNTGELLF	TGTGCCAGCAGTTCCTCCTCGGTCTCGAACACCGGGGAGCTGCTTTTT
TRBV11-2	TRBJ2-5	NA	TRBD2	CASSPPWAGEETQYF	TGTGCCAGCAGCCCCCCCTGGGCGGGAGAAGAGACCCAGTACTTC
TRBV27	TRBJ1-5	few	NA	CASAQEAVNQPQHF	TGTGCCAGCGCCCAGGAGGCGGTTAATCAGCCCCAGCATTTT
TRBV29-1	TRBJ2-1	NA	NA	CSVRRTVIWQFF	TGCAGCGTTCGTCGAACAGTTATATGGCAGTTCTTC
TRBV10-3	TRBJ2-5	NA	TRBD2	CAISETRLAGETQYF	TGTGCCATCAGCGAGACTCGACTAGCGGGCGAGACCCAGTACTTC
TRBV16	TRBJ2-4	NA	NA	CASSPTGPKNIQYF	TGTGCCAGCAGCCCAACGGGACCCAAAAACATTCAGTACTTC
TRBV3-1	TRBJ2-1	NA	TRBD2	CASRGLAGVDEQFF	TGTGCCAGCCGGGGGCTAGCGGGAGTTGATGAGCAGTTCTTC
TRBV5-1	TRBJ1-1	NA	NA	CASSLAEGYTKAFF	TGCGCCAGCAGCCTCGCCGAGGGGTACACTAAAGCTTTCTTT
TRBV15	TRBJ2-2	NA	NA	CATSLMRGGELFF	TGTGCCACCAGCCTCATGCGGGGCGGGGAGCTGTTTTTT
TRBV7-9	TRBJ2-7	NA	NA	CASSSELRVYEQYF	TGTGCCAGCAGCTCAGAGTTGAGGGTCTACGAGCAGTACTTC
TRBV7-9	TRBJ2-7	NA	TRBD2	CASSLDGAGEVGEQYF	TGTGCCAGCAGCTTGGACGGAGCGGGAGAAGTAGGTGAGCAGTACTTC
TRBV3-1	TRBJ2-5	few	TRBD2	CASSPLSAGEGETQYF	TGTGCCAGCAGCCCCCTATCGGCGGGGGAAGGAGAGACCCAGTACTTC
TRBV6-5	TRBJ2-5	NA	NA	CASYSGLTGTQYF	TGTGCCAGCTATTCCGGCCTGACGGGGACCCAGTACTTC
TRBV11-3	TRBJ2-4	few	NA	CASATPETGNIQYF	TGTGCCAGCGCCACCCCGGAGACTGGAAACATTCAGTACTTC
TRBV7-2	TRBJ2-5	NA	TRBD2	CASSTTSGAQETQYF	TGTGCCAGCAGCACCACTAGCGGGGCCCAAGAGACCCAGTACTTC
TRBV5-6	TRBJ1-3	few	TRBD1	CASSPSPGQGAGNTIYF	TGTGCCAGCAGCCCATCACCGGGACAGGGGGCTGGAAACACCATATATTTT
TRBV4-1	TRBJ2-2	NA	TRBD1	CASSQGQGASGELFF	TGCGCCAGCAGCCAGGGACAGGGGGCAAGCGGGGAGCTGTTTTTT
TRBV6-5	TRBJ2-5	NA	TRBD2	CASSYGLAGGETQYF	TGTGCCAGCAGTTATGGACTAGCGGGAGGAGAGACCCAGTACTTC
TRBV12-3/TRBV12-4	TRBJ2-3	NA	NA	CASSVGGDAQYF	TGTGCCAGCAGTGTGGGGGGAGATGCGCAGTATTTT
TRBV2	TRBJ2-2	few	NA	CASSLEFPTGELLF	TGTGCCAGCAGTCTAGAATTTCCTACCGGGGAGCTGCTTTTT
TRBV14	TRBJ2-3	NA	NA	CASSQDWGWKVTDTQYF	TGTGCCAGCAGCCAAGATTGGGGGTGGAAAGTTACAGATACGCAGTATTTT
TRBV6-4	TRBJ2-3	NA	NA	CASRTKSDTQYF	TGTGCCAGCAGAACGAAGTCAGATACGCAGTATTTT
TRBV20-1	TRBJ2-5	NA	NA	CSAYWTEGIETQYF	TGCAGTGCTTATTGGACAGAGGGTATAGAGACCCAGTACTTC
TRBV12-3/TRBV12-4	TRBJ1-2	NA	NA	CASSRFNGYTF	TGTGCCAGCAGCCGGTTCAATGGCTACACCTTC
TRBV29-1	TRBJ2-6	NA	NA	CSVSLYPGANVLTF	TGCAGCGTAAGTTTGTACCCCGGGGCCAACGTCCTGACTTTC
TRBV6-1	TRBJ2-4	few	TRBD2	CASQTGEGAKNIQYF	TGTGCCAGCCAGACCGGGGAGGGGGCCAAAAACATTCAGTACTTC
TRBV5-1	TRBJ2-1	NA	NA	CASSFNWAGMVDEQFF	TGCGCCAGCAGCTTTAATTGGGCCGGGATGGTCGATGAGCAGTTCTTC
TRBV11-2	TRBJ1-3	NA	NA	CASTLTSSGNTIYF	TGTGCCAGCACCCTGACGAGCTCTGGAAACACCATATATTTT
TRBV28	TRBJ1-2	few	NA	CASSFSTGTIMNTF	TGTGCCAGCAGTTTTTCAACGGGAACTATTATGAACACCTTC
TRBV18	TRBJ2-4	NA	NA	CASSPRLQEVKYF	TGTGCCAGCTCACCACGGCTACAGGAGGTGAAGTACTTC
TRBV13	TRBJ2-1	few	NA	CASSPRIKEKQFF	TGTGCCAGCAGCCCACGCATAAAGGAGAAGCAGTTCTTC